Sequencing of this T cell receptor (beta chain) was carried out in a study of blood T cell repertoires in COVID-19. Assay: immunoSEQ multiplex PCR; the TCRdb copy retains only in-frame clones and omits some. Of roughly 150,000 clones in the sample, approximately 80% are singletons; the top ten hold around 6.2%. The study drew participants aged roughly 18 to 89 years from roughly 25 US areas. Resolution of symptoms, clearance, or two negative PCRs was present in recovered Cohort 3 donors. The germline V gene encodes CDR1 LNHDA and CDR2 SQIVND (reference sequence). This CDR3 spans 16 amino acids. Trimming removed 3 bases from V and 7 bases from J; junction bases left unmatched: 7.

The sample taken for sequencing was PBMCs or T cells enriched from blood (not recorded which). The sequence came from a middle-aged woman who had recovered from COVID-19. The J gene is TRBJ2-1, the V gene TRBV19; 12 nucleotides match TRBD1. CDR3 nucleotide sequence: TGTGCCAGTAGTATCTGGGACAGGGGGCGTGAGAATGAGCAGTTCTTC. This encodes CASSIWDRGRENEQFF.